This record looks at one T cell receptor (beta chain) sequence and its context. Antigen specificity is unknown. The entry originates in a study of beta chain features in type 1 diabetes. Investigators reverse transcribed all isolated RNA, so they sequenced expressed TCRB transcripts. Deep immunoSEQ sequencing covered naive, central memory and regulatory T cell samples. The repertoire was sequenced with immunoSEQ multiplex PCR; TCRdb's copy has only in-frame clones and lacks some. The repertoire holds 400,000 or so clones, around 12% seen once, with approximately 0.01% in the top ten. V lost 1 base, J lost 0 bases, and 10 bases stayed unmatched. There are 20 residues in the CDR3. CDR1 LGHNA and CDR2 YSLEER come from the germline V gene. Cell sorting via CD45RO/CCR7/CD25/CD127/CD95/CD27 was performed to obtain CD4+ naive, central memory, regulatory and stem cell-like memory cells. Study-level results: Significant though moderate, a shortening of TCRB CDR3s appeared in all four CD4+ subsets of Type 1 diabetes patients. Diminished insertions and augmented deletions at VDJ junctions characterized type 1 diabetes patients.

Sequenced material: naive CD4+ T cells from blood. This TCR derives from a woman between 18 and 30 years old with type 1 diabetes. The V call is TRBV4-3, the J call TRBJ2-4, with 12 positions matching TRBD2. The DNA of the CDR3 is TGCGCCAGCAGCCAAGTCCCCACTAGCGGGGGGTTCATAGCCAAAAACATTCAGTACTTC. As protein: CASSQVPTSGGFIAKNIQYF.